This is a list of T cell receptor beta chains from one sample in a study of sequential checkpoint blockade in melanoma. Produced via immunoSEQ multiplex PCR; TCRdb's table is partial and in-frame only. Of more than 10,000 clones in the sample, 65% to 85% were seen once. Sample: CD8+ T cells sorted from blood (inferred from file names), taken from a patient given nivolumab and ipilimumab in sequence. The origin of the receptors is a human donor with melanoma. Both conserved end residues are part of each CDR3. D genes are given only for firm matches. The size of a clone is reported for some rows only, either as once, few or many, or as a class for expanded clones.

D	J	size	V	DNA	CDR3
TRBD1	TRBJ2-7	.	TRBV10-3	TGTGCCATCGGGACAGGGACCTTCTACGAGCAGTACTTC	CAIGTGTFYEQYF
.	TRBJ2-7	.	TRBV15	TGTGCCACCAGCGGTTGGCAGGGGTTGAACGAGCAGTACTTC	CATSGWQGLNEQYF
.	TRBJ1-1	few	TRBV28	TGTGCCAGCGGGGGTTCTGCGGGGAGGACTGAAGCTTTCTTT	CASGGSAGRTEAFF
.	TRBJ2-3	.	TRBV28	TGTGCCAGCAGTTTATTACTTACCACAGATACGCAGTATTTT	CASSLLLTTDTQYF
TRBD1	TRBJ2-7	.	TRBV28	TGTGCCAGCAGTTTAAGGGACAGGGGACTCGAGCAGTACTTC	CASSLRDRGLEQYF
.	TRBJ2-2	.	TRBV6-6	TGTGCCAGCAGCCAGAGGGGGACCGGGGAGCTGTTTTTT	CASSQRGTGELFF
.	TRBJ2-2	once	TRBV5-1	TGCGCCAGCAACTCCGGGGGGAACACCGGGGAGCTGTTTTTT	CASNSGGNTGELFF
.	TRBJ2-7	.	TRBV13	TGTGCCAGCAGCTCGGGACGGGGGAAGAGCTCGGAGGGCCTGTGGGAGCAGTACTTC	CASSSGRGKSSEGLWEQYF
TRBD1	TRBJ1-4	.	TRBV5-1	TGCGCCAGCAGCCGGGACAGAAGCCTTAATGAAAAACTGTTTTTT	CASSRDRSLNEKLFF
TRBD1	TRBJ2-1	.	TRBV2	TGTGCCAGCACCCGGGACAGCTCCTACAATGAGCAGTTCTTC	CASTRDSSYNEQFF
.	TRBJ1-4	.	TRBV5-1	TGCGCCAGCAGCTTGGGAGATCTTGCTAATGAAAAACTGTTTTTT	CASSLGDLANEKLFF
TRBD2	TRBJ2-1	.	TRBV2	TGTGCCAGCAGGGAGGTGGCTAGCGGGAGGGCTGAGCAGTTCTTC	CASREVASGRAEQFF
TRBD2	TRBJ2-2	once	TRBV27	TGTGCCAGCGGTTTATGGGGTAGCGGGGGGGCGAACACCGGGGAGCTGTTTTTT	CASGLWGSGGANTGELFF
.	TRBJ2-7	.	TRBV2	TGTGCCAGCAGTGAATGGATAGGGGGGGGCTCCTACGAGCAGTACTTC	CASSEWIGGGSYEQYF
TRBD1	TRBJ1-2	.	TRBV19	TGTGCCAGTAGTGAGGGGGCGAGTGGCTACACCTTC	CASSEGASGYTF
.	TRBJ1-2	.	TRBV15	TGTGCCACCAGCAGCCGCAGTCTTGACACCCACTATGGCTACACCTTC	CATSSRSLDTHYGYTF
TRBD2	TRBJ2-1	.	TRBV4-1	TGCGCCAGCAGGATAATAGCGGGGGGATACAATGAGCAGTTCTTC	CASRIIAGGYNEQFF